This is a list of T cell receptor beta chains from one sample in a study of radiation and T cells in renal cell carcinoma. Here immunoSEQ multiplex PCR was the method, and the copy in TCRdb shows in-frame clones only, minus some. Counted here are about 150,000 clones, about 85% occurring once; the ten biggest clones make up around 4.4%. The sequences come from blood, collected from a patient whose treatment included radiotherapy and nephrectomy. The origin of the receptors is a woman between 70 and 85 years old with renal cell carcinoma. Both conserved end residues are part of each CDR3. A D gene is named only where the DNA matches it firmly. Part of the rows lack a size; the others show once, few, many or a class for expanded clones.

-,TRBJ2-7,TRBV7-9,-,CASSSGTVYEQYF,TGTGCCAGCAGTTCCGGGACGGTATACGAGCAGTACTTC
-,TRBJ1-5,TRBV7-2,-,CASSLGRRDQPQHF,TGTGCCAGCAGCTTAGGTCGCAGGGATCAGCCCCAGCATTTT
TRBD2,TRBJ2-3,TRBV6-6,-,CASGLAGGQDTQYF,TGTGCCAGCGGCCTAGCGGGGGGCCAGGATACGCAGTATTTT
-,TRBJ2-7,TRBV30,-,CAWSVSRATYEQYF,TGTGCCTGGAGTGTATCTAGAGCAACGTACGAGCAGTACTTC
-,TRBJ2-7,TRBV11-3,-,CASSLLGGEQYF,TGTGCCAGCAGCTTACTCGGGGGTGAGCAGTACTTC
TRBD1,TRBJ1-1,TRBV18,-,CASSHDGQGEAFF,TGTGCCAGCTCCCATGACGGACAGGGTGAAGCTTTCTTT
TRBD1,TRBJ1-2,TRBV7-9,few,CASGRGTGDGYTF,TGTGCCAGCGGCCGTGGGACAGGGGATGGCTACACCTTC
TRBD1,TRBJ1-1,TRBV7-9,-,CASSPGTGSLTTEAFF,TGTGCCAGCAGTCCCGGGACAGGGAGTTTGACGACTGAAGCTTTCTTT
-,TRBJ2-1,TRBV6-5,-,CASSPGGSYNEQFF,TGTGCCAGCAGCCCTGGGGGCTCCTACAATGAGCAGTTCTTC
TRBD1,TRBJ1-2,TRBV5-1,-,CASSQQGAVGYTF,TGCGCCAGCTCACAACAGGGGGCGGTTGGCTACACCTTC
-,TRBJ1-2,TRBV14,-,CASSQGGPGYGYTF,TGTGCCAGCAGCCAAGGGGGGCCCGGCTATGGCTACACCTTC
-,TRBJ2-3,TRBV5-1,-,CASSLEGGTDTQYF,TGCGCCAGCAGCTTAGAAGGGGGCACAGATACGCAGTATTTT
-,TRBJ1-1,TRBV5-5,once,CASSLWAGIVDTEAFF,TGTGCCAGCAGCTTGTGGGCAGGGATCGTGGACACTGAAGCTTTCTTT
TRBD2,TRBJ2-3,TRBV19,-,CASSPDGLAVTDTQYF,TGTGCCAGTAGTCCCGACGGACTAGCGGTCACAGATACGCAGTATTTT
TRBD1,TRBJ1-5,TRBV5-5,-,CASSLEDRSSNQPQHF,TGTGCCAGCAGCTTGGAGGACAGGTCGAGCAATCAGCCCCAGCATTTT
TRBD1,TRBJ2-1,TRBV14,-,CASSQLTGGGEQFF,TGTGCCAGCAGCCAGCTAACAGGGGGTGGTGAGCAGTTCTTC
-,TRBJ2-2,TRBV4-1,-,CASSRETNTGELFF,TGCGCCAGCAGCCGGGAGACGAACACCGGGGAGCTGTTTTTT
-,TRBJ1-3,TRBV9,once,CASSPPGTTGNTIYF,TGTGCCAGCAGCCCCCCCGGGACTACTGGAAACACCATATATTTT
TRBD1,TRBJ1-1,TRBV6-5,-,CASSTRQGNTEAFF,TGTGCCAGCAGTACCCGACAGGGGAACACTGAAGCTTTCTTT
TRBD1,TRBJ1-4,TRBV28,once,CASREQGATNEKLFF,TGTGCCAGCAGGGAGCAGGGGGCAACTAATGAAAAACTGTTTTTT
-,TRBJ1-1,TRBV5-1,-,CASSQGTRNTEAFF,TGCGCCAGCAGCCAAGGGACACGAAACACTGAAGCTTTCTTT
-,TRBJ1-5,TRBV11-2,-,CASSLGADRNQPQHF,TGTGCCAGCAGCTTAGGTGCGGACCGCAATCAGCCCCAGCATTTT
-,TRBJ1-1,TRBV6-6,few,CASSPTQGMNTEAFF,TGTGCCAGCAGCCCCACTCAGGGGATGAACACTGAAGCTTTCTTT
-,TRBJ1-1,TRBV28,-,CASSSGRAFF,TGTGCCAGCAGTTCAGGTCGTGCTTTCTTT
-,TRBJ1-5,TRBV7-2,-,CASSLRRVGNQPQHF,TGTGCCAGCAGCTTAAGACGGGTAGGCAATCAGCCCCAGCATTTT
-,TRBJ2-7,TRBV7-9,-,CASSPNGAYEQYF,TGTGCCAGCAGCCCCAACGGGGCCTACGAGCAGTACTTC
-,TRBJ1-2,TRBV7-2,once,CASSYVVGDGYTF,TGTGCCAGCAGCTATGTAGTGGGGGACGGCTACACCTTC
-,TRBJ1-2,TRBV7-6,-,CASSLAPGEVNYGYTF,TGTGCCAGCAGCTTGGCTCCTGGTGAGGTTAACTATGGCTACACCTTC
TRBD1,TRBJ2-6,TRBV5-3,-,CARSLAARGLSGANVLTF,TGTGCCAGAAGCTTGGCTGCCAGGGGGCTCTCTGGGGCCAACGTCCTGACTTTC
TRBD1,TRBJ2-6,TRBV6-6,once,CASSLGQGGGANVLTF,TGTGCCAGCAGTTTGGGACAGGGGGGTGGGGCCAACGTCCTGACTTTC
-,TRBJ2-2,TRBV6-5,-,CASSYFTGGRAGELFF,TGTGCCAGCAGTTACTTCACAGGGGGGAGGGCCGGGGAGCTGTTTTTT
-,TRBJ1-5,TRBV15,once,CATSRARTGSNRPQHF,TGTGCCACCAGCAGAGCCCGGACTGGGAGCAATCGGCCCCAGCATTTT
-,TRBJ2-7,TRBV7-2,-,CASSLEVGGASSYEQYF,TGTGCCAGCAGCTTAGAGGTCGGGGGCGCGTCCTCCTACGAGCAGTACTTC
-,TRBJ1-1,TRBV19,-,CASSPGGPNTEAFF,TGTGCCAGTAGTCCCGGAGGGCCGAACACTGAAGCTTTCTTT
-,TRBJ2-5,TRBV11-3,-,CASSLGESPLGTQYF,TGTGCCAGCAGCTTAGGGGAATCCCCCTTGGGGACCCAGTACTTC
-,TRBJ2-5,TRBV5-1,-,CASSAGVQETQYF,TGCGCCAGCAGCGCCGGAGTTCAAGAGACCCAGTACTTC
-,TRBJ1-4,TRBV5-1,-,CASSLYGANEKLFF,TGCGCCAGCAGCTTGTACGGGGCTAATGAAAAACTGTTTTTT
-,TRBJ1-2,TRBV20-1,-,CSAIRNYGYTF,TGCAGTGCTATTCGAAACTATGGCTACACCTTC
-,TRBJ1-2,TRBV6-5,-,CASSYLGDYGYTF,TGTGCCAGCAGTTACTTGGGCGACTATGGCTACACCTTC
TRBD1,TRBJ2-2,TRBV19,-,CASTVRAGGSNTGELFF,TGTGCCAGTACCGTAAGGGCAGGGGGCTCGAACACCGGGGAGCTGTTTTTT
-,TRBJ2-7,TRBV2,once,CASSARPLSYEQYF,TGTGCCAGCAGTGCCAGGCCCCTGTCCTACGAGCAGTACTTC
-,TRBJ1-1,TRBV30,-,CAWTPSAQGRAFF,TGTGCCTGGACCCCCTCTGCCCAGGGACGGGCTTTCTTT
-,TRBJ2-4,TRBV7-2,-,CASSQTGTSKNIQYF,TGTGCCAGCAGCCAGACAGGTACCTCCAAAAACATTCAGTACTTC
TRBD1,TRBJ1-2,TRBV27,-,CASSRTGRYGYTF,TGTGCCAGCAGTCGGACAGGGCGATATGGCTACACCTTC
-,TRBJ2-2,TRBV29-1,-,CSVDQARGELFF,TGCAGCGTTGACCAGGCGAGGGGGGAGCTGTTTTTT